One and the same sample provided the 17 T cell receptor beta chains below, sequenced in a study of T cell responses to AZD1222 COVID-19 vaccine. The protocol was immunoSEQ multiplex PCR, while the TCRdb copy is restricted to in-frame clones and leaves out a portion. The sample records 95,000 to 100,000 clones, about 88% being singletons. This sample comprised peripheral blood, obtained 28 days after the second AZD1222 dose. All receptors come from an adult who received the AZD1222 COVID-19 vaccine.

The rearrangement joins TRBV7-9 to TRBJ1-2; D perhaps matches TRBD1 (5 bases). The V and J ends lost 2 bases and 8 bases respectively, with 15 bases between them. Looked up from germline, CDR1 is SEHNR and CDR2 is FQNEAQ (reference sequence). This CDR3 contains 14 residues. The CDR3 is CASSLSVGLRGYTF. The CDR3 DNA follows: TGTGCCAGCAGCTTATCCGTGGGGCTGAGGGGCTACACCTTC.

The chain links TRBV3-1 (or the pseudogene TRBV3-2) to TRBJ1-2, with D perhaps TRBD1 (5 bases). V was pared by 1 base and J by 6 bases, with 12 bases between. This CDR3 spans 14 amino acids. In germline, CDR1 is LGHDT, CDR2 YNNKEL (reference sequence). The CDR3 region is CASSQGRQGDGYTF. The CDR3 DNA reads as TGTGCCAGCAGCCAAGGGCGGCAGGGCGATGGCTACACCTTC.

The genes are TRBV6-6 and TRBJ2-3, with D maybe TRBD2 (5 bases). CDR3 length: 16 residues. V dropped 4 bases and J dropped 2 bases, with 16 bases sitting between them. Germline CDR1 MNHNY, CDR2 SVGAGI (reference sequence). This chain's CDR3 is CASSWGTSEFTDTQYF. CDR3 nucleotides: TGTGCCAGCAGTTGGGGTACTAGTGAGTTCACAGATACGCAGTATTTT.

The genes are TRBV19 and TRBJ1-6; D is possibly TRBD1 (6 bases). The CDR3 runs to 14 residues. V was clipped by 5 bases and J by 7 bases, with 12 bases between them. From germline, CDR1 is LNHDA and CDR2 SQIVND (reference sequence). The DNA for the CDR3 is TGTGCCAGTAGTTTCCCAGGGGTCAATTCACCCCTCCACTTT. Encoded protein: CASSFPGVNSPLHF.

V gene TRBV28 combines with J gene TRBJ1-5, with TRBD1 matching 9 bases. Germline trimming cut 7 bases from V and 2 bases from J; bases unmatched to any gene: 6. This CDR3 contains 15 residues. Germline V gene sequence: CDR1 MDHEN, CDR2 SYDVKM. CDR3 in DNA: TGTGCCAGCAACCATCGGACAGGGGGCAATCAGCCCCAGCATTTT. Encoded protein: CASNHRTGGNQPQHF.

The chain uses TRBV24-1 and TRBJ1-2; a possible D gene is TRBD1 (5 bases). Trimming cost V 2 bases and J 2 bases, with 8 bases left between them. There are 14 residues in the CDR3. Germline values: CDR1 KGHDR, CDR2 SFDVKD. This CDR3 is CATSDSGRNYGYTF. The CDR3 region has the DNA TGTGCCACCAGTGATTCGGGACGGAACTATGGCTACACCTTC.

J is TRBJ2-1 and V is TRBV11-3; TRBD2 agrees at 13 bases. Germline values: CDR1 SGHNT, CDR2 YENEEA. The CDR3 is made up of 15 amino acids. The V segment lost 5 bases and the J segment 12 bases; nucleotides outside the gene matches: 10. The CDR3 reads CASSVSAGTSGVQFF. The CDR3 DNA reads as TGTGCCAGCAGCGTCTCCGCCGGGACTAGCGGGGTGCAGTTCTTC.

The rearrangement joins TRBV5-1 to TRBJ2-2, with D unresolved. V dropped 0 bases and J dropped 9 bases, with 9 bases sitting between them. This CDR3 region has 13 residues. Germline V gives CDR1 SGHRS, CDR2 YFSETQ. CDR3 coding DNA: TGCGCCAGCAGCTTGGAGGTGAGGAGGGAGCTGTTTTTT. Translated: CASSLEVRRELFF.

The chain combines TRBV24-1 with TRBJ2-3; D is possibly TRBD1 (7 bases). In germline, CDR1 is KGHDR, CDR2 SFDVKD. The germline V and J ends were trimmed by 0 bases and 6 bases, with 15 bases remaining between them. The CDR3 is made up of 16 amino acids. CDR3 residues: CATSDLLPGGFDTQYF. The CDR3 nucleotides read TGTGCCACCAGTGATTTGCTTCCAGGGGGGTTTGATACGCAGTATTTT.

The J gene is TRBJ2-7, the V gene TRBV5-1, with a weak D call TRBD1 (8 bases). The length of the CDR3 is 14 residues. Trimming shortened V by 4 bases and J by 5 bases, and 16 bases separated the two germline ends. From germline, CDR1 is SGHRS and CDR2 YFSETQ. The CDR3 is CASSGGDRPNEQYF. CDR3 coding DNA: TGCGCCAGCAGCGGGGGGGACAGGCCGAACGAGCAGTACTTC.

A few counts support this clone. This chain uses TRBV3-1 (or the pseudogene TRBV3-2) with TRBJ1-4, with D hard to call. The V gene lost 1 base and the J gene lost 4 bases, with 4 bases spanning the gap. CDR1 is LGHDT and CDR2 is YNNKEL in the germline V gene (reference sequence). The CDR3 is 13 residues long. This CDR3 reads CASSQVSNEKLFF. In DNA form, the CDR3 reads TGTGCCAGCAGCCAAGTGAGTAATGAAAAACTGTTTTTT.

This chain uses TRBV7-9 with TRBJ2-3; D may be TRBD2 (7 bases). This CDR3 comprises 17 residues. Germline CDR1 and CDR2: SEHNR and FQNEAQ (reference sequence). The V end lost 3 bases, the J end lost 3 bases, and 19 bases lay between the germline ends. Here the CDR3 DNA reads TGTGCCAGCAGCTTTGTTAGCGAAGGGAGGGGGACAGATACGCAGTATTTT. It encodes CASSFVSEGRGTDTQYF.

The chain couples TRBV27 to TRBJ1-1; 8 nucleotides agree with TRBD1. V dropped 5 bases and J dropped 0; count of bases not matched to a gene: 8. The CDR3 extends over 16 amino acids. Germline V lookup: CDR1 MNHEY, CDR2 SMNVEV (reference sequence). The CDR3 spells CASSAKQGGLNTEAFF. In DNA, the CDR3 is TGTGCCAGCAGTGCAAAACAGGGGGGATTGAACACTGAAGCTTTCTTT.

The J gene is TRBJ1-3, the V gene TRBV3-1 (or the pseudogene TRBV3-2); D may be TRBD1 (5 bases). The V gene lost 4 bases and the J gene lost 2 bases, with 12 bases spanning the gap. Germline assignment: CDR1 LGHDT and CDR2 YNNKEL (reference sequence). The CDR3 length is 15 residues. CDR3 residues: CASSPGVGAGNTIYF. In DNA, the CDR3 is TGTGCCAGCAGCCCCGGGGTGGGGGCTGGAAACACCATATATTTT.

CDR3 loop: CASSLFGRVGWTNTGELFF. The CDR3 nucleotides read TGTGCCAGCAGTTTATTTGGTAGGGTAGGATGGACGAACACCGGGGAGCTGTTTTTT. The V call is TRBV28, the J call TRBJ2-2; D is unclear. Germline-derived CDR1 and CDR2 are MDHEN and SYDVKM. The CDR3 covers 19 residues. V shed 1 base and J shed 0 bases, with 18 bases lying between them. Looking up the rest from reference TRBV28 and TRBJ2-2 gives the full variable domain: DVKVTQSSRYLVKRTGEKVFLECVQDMDHENMFWYRQDPGLGLRLIYFSYDVKMKEKGDIPEGYSVSREKKERFSLILESASTNQTSMYLCASSLFGRVGWTNTGELFFGEGSRLTVL.

This clone was picked up one time. The chain links TRBV5-1 to TRBJ1-1; D unresolved. Deletions cut 3 bases from V and 3 bases from J, with 12 bases between. This CDR3 has 14 residues. Germline assignment: CDR1 SGHRS and CDR2 YFSETQ. CDR3 DNA: TGCGCCAGCAGCTGGAGTTCGAGTGACACTGAAGCTTTCTTT. Protein product: CASSWSSSDTEAFF.

The chain joins TRBV6-2 or TRBV6-3 to TRBJ1-1; perhaps TRBD1 as D (6 bases). The CDR3 loop spans 15 amino acids. Germline loops: CDR1 MNHEY, CDR2 SVGEGT. The ends were cut back, 6 bases at V and 1 base at J, with 15 bases in the middle. DNA for the CDR3: TGTGCCAGCAGCCCCTCCCCGGACAGGAACACTGAAGCTTTCTTT. Protein: CASSPSPDRNTEAFF.